This T cell receptor beta chain was captured in a study of liver allograft versus peripheral blood T cells. Turning to the study itself: Recipients' peripheral blood supplied the T cell receptor repertoires against which those in transplanted livers were compared.

One entry per CDR3 protein, called by TCRdb with MiXCR from the reads. The table lists 900 to 1,300 distinct CDR3 sequences, under 25% of them singletons, with approximately 15% in the top ten. This clonotype is large within its sample. Its antigen remains unknown. The study's findings and limits: Reportedly, the T cell receptor repertoires present inside liver allografts differed from those in peripheral blood.

Between the trimmed V and J ends, which lost 6 bases and 6 bases, there was a span of 14 bases. The V gene's germline CDR1 is SQVTM and CDR2 ANQGSEA. This CDR3 comprises 13 residues. The chain links TRBV29-1 to TRBJ2-2; perhaps TRBD1 as D (6 bases). The clonotype was recovered from a human patient who had a liver transplant. Among the T cells, some may be from the graft donor. The CDR3 protein is CSVETGAAGELFF. CDR3 in DNA: TGCAGCGTCGAGACAGGAGCGGCCGGGGAGCTGTTTTTT.